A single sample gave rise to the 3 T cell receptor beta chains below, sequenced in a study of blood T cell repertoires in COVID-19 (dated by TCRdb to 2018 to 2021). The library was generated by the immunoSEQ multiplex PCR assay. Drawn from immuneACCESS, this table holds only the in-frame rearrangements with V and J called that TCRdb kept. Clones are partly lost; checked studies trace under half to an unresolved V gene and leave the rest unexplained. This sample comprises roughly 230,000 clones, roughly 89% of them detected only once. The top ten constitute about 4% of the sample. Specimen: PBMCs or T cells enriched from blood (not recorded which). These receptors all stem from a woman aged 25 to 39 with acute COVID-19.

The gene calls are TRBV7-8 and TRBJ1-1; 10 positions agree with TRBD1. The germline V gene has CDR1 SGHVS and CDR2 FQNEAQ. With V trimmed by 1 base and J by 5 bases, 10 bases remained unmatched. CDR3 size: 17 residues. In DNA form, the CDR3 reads TGTGCCAGCAGCTTAGAACGTCCGGACAGGGGGATGACTGAAGCTTTCTTT. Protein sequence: CASSLERPDRGMTEAFF.

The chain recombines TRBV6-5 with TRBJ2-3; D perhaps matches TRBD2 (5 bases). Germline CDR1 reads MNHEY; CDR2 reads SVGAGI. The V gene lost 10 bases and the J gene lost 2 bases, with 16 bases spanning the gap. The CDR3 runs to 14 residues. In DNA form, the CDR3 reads TGTGCCACCAATTTAAGGGAGAACACAGATACGCAGTATTTT. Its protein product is CATNLRENTDTQYF.

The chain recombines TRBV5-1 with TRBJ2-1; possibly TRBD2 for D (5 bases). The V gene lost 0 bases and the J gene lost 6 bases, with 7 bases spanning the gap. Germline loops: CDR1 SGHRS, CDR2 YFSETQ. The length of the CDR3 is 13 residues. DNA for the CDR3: TGCGCCAGCAGCTTGGAACTAGTCAATGAGCAGTTCTTC. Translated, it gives CASSLELVNEQFF.